The 23 T cell receptor beta chains in this list originate from one sample, sequenced in a study of blood T cell repertoires in COVID-19. Using immunoSEQ multiplex PCR, the repertoire was profiled, and TCRdb retains in-frame clones only, with some absent. The table lists approximately 170,000 clones, 70% to 85% of them singletons, with under 20% in the top ten. What was sequenced was PBMCs or T cells enriched from blood (not recorded which). The receptors were gathered from a woman in her seventies in a cohort exposed to, infected with or recovered from COVID-19 (not recorded which).

The rearrangement uses TRBV7-9 and TRBJ1-6, with 11 bases matching TRBD1. There are 16 residues in the CDR3. CDR1 and CDR2 from the germline V gene are SEHNR and FQNEAQ (reference sequence). J lost 9 bases, V lost 4 bases, and 8 bases had no gene match. This CDR3 is CASSSGPGTGGSPLHF. The CDR3 DNA sequence: TGTGCCAGCAGCTCCGGCCCGGGGACAGGGGGTTCACCCCTCCACTTT.

This chain uses TRBV27 with TRBJ2-7, with D perhaps matching TRBD2 (6 bases). The CDR3 contains 18 residues. Between the trimmed V and J ends, which lost 7 bases and 0 bases, there was a span of 25 bases. Germline V CDR1 and CDR2: MNHEY, SMNVEV (reference sequence). CDR3 region: CASKKAGRGTVSSYEQYF. In DNA form, the CDR3 reads TGTGCCAGCAAAAAGGCGGGTCGGGGGACGGTTAGCTCCTACGAGCAGTACTTC.

The chain carries TRBV7-2 and TRBJ2-7, with D maybe TRBD2 (5 bases). This CDR3 contains 15 residues. Germline-derived CDR1 and CDR2 are SGHTA and FQGNSA. Trimming cost V 0 bases and J 3 bases, with 12 bases left between them. In DNA form, the CDR3 reads TGTGCCAGCAGCTTAGCGTCGGGGATTATCTACGAGCAGTACTTC. Translation gives CASSLASGIIYEQYF.

The chain couples TRBV30 to TRBJ2-2; D assignment may be TRBD1 or TRBD2 (5 bases each). V lost 5 bases and J lost 7, with 8 bases in between. This CDR3 contains 11 residues. Germline-derived CDR1 and CDR2 are GTSNPN and SVGIG (reference sequence). The CDR3 nucleotides are TGTGCCTGGGAGGGGATCGGGGAGCTGTTTTTT. This sequence encodes CAWEGIGELFF.

The genes are TRBV20-1 and TRBJ2-7, with 9 nucleotides matching TRBD1. V dropped 3 bases and J dropped 3; count of bases not matched to a gene: 9. This CDR3 comprises 15 residues. CDR1 is DFQATT and CDR2 is SNEGSKA in the germline V gene (reference sequence). CDR3 sequence reads: CSASFTGGGSYEQYF. CDR3 sequence (DNA): TGCAGTGCTAGTTTTACAGGGGGCGGGAGCTACGAGCAGTACTTC.

This chain joins TRBV27 and TRBJ2-7, with D possibly being TRBD1 (5 bases). The CDR3 has 16 amino acids. Germline CDR1 reads MNHEY; CDR2 reads SMNVEV (reference sequence). The germline V and J ends were trimmed by 4 bases and 1 base, with 17 bases remaining between them. CDR3 coding DNA: TGTGCCAGCAGTTCCCGCCAGGGAAGTTTTTCCTACGAGCAGTACTTC. It yields the protein CASSSRQGSFSYEQYF.

On this clone: Other DNA sequences within the sample encode an identical CDR3. The CDR3 sequence: CASSPGQSSYNEQFF. The CDR3 region has the DNA TGTGCCAGCTCACCTGGACAGAGCTCCTACAATGAGCAGTTCTTC. This rearrangement joins TRBV18 to TRBJ2-1; TRBD1 is a possible D gene (6 bases). The germline CDR1 and CDR2 sequences are KGHSH and LQKENI. The CDR3 loop spans 15 amino acids. V lost 3 bases and J lost 0, with 9 bases in between.

The J gene is TRBJ2-5, the V gene TRBV18; the D gene is possibly TRBD2 (5 bases). There are 15 residues in the CDR3. The V gene's germline CDR1 is KGHSH and CDR2 LQKENI. V lost 3 bases, J lost 4 bases, and 15 bases lay in between. The CDR3 protein is CASSPPGLGLETQYF. CDR3 sequence (DNA): TGTGCCAGCTCACCGCCGGGATTGGGCTTAGAGACCCAGTACTTC.

The J gene is TRBJ2-4, the V gene TRBV5-4, with a possible D match to TRBD1 (7 bases). Trimming took off 5 bases at V and 4 bases at J, with 16 bases between the two ends. The CDR3 contains 15 residues. The germline CDR1 and CDR2 sequences are SGHNT and YYREEE (reference sequence). The CDR3 region is CASSSGRDSKNIQYF. DNA for the CDR3: TGTGCCAGCAGTAGCGGCCGGGACAGTAAAAACATTCAGTACTTC.

V gene TRBV5-1 combines with J gene TRBJ2-1; 7 bases map to TRBD2. The J segment lost 4 bases and the V segment lost 0 bases, leaving 7 bases of the junction unmatched. This CDR3 is built from 16 residues. Germline V gene lookup returns CDR1 SGHRS and CDR2 YFSETQ. The CDR3 region has the DNA TGCGCCAGCAGCTTGGTACCGGCGGGAGCGTACAATGAGCAGTTCTTC. The encoded protein is CASSLVPAGAYNEQFF. Full variable domain (missing parts from reference TRBV5-1 and TRBJ2-1): KAGVTQTPRYLIKTRGQQVTLSCSPISGHRSVSWYQQTPGQGLQFLFEYFSETQRNKGNFPGRFSGRQFSNSRSEMNVSTLELGDSALYLCASSLVPAGAYNEQFFGPGTRLTVL.

This clone was picked up one time. CDR3 sequence: CASRPGTGGNEKLFF. In DNA form, the CDR3 reads TGTGCCAGTAGGCCGGGGACAGGAGGTAATGAAAAACTGTTTTTT. J is TRBJ1-4 and V is TRBV19, with 8 bases lining up with TRBD1. Germline CDR1 and CDR2: LNHDA and SQIVND (reference sequence). The trim removed 6 bases at V and 4 bases at J, leaving 7 bases unmatched. This CDR3 contains 15 residues.

This chain joins TRBV3-1 (or the pseudogene TRBV3-2) and TRBJ2-1; TRBD2 might be the D (5 bases). Germline lookup yields CDR1 LGHDT and CDR2 YNNKEL (reference sequence). V shed 0 bases and J shed 15 bases, with 15 bases lying between them. The length of the CDR3 is 13 residues. CDR3 sequence (DNA): TGTGCCAGCAGCCAAGATCCGGGATTAGGTATGTTCTTC. Translation: CASSQDPGLGMFF.

This chain joins TRBV7-6 and TRBJ2-7; 7 bases match TRBD1. Trimming took 3 bases from V and 4 from J; bases not matched to a gene: 3. The length of the CDR3 is 13 residues. From germline, CDR1 is SGHVS and CDR2 FNYEAQ. CDR3 region: CASSLGQRYEQYF. The CDR3 DNA is TGTGCCAGCAGCTTGGGACAGAGGTACGAGCAGTACTTC. The full variable domain, completed using reference TRBV7-6 and TRBJ2-7, is GAGVSQSPRYKVTKRGQDVALRCDPISGHVSLYWYRQALGQGPEFLTYFNYEAQQDKSGLPNDRFSAERPEGSISTLTIQRTEQRDSAMYRCASSLGQRYEQYFGPGTRLTVT.

This chain joins TRBV28 and TRBJ1-2; 9 positions match TRBD1. Germline CDR1 reads MDHEN; CDR2 reads SYDVKM. The CDR3 runs to 15 residues. Trimming removed 7 bases from V and 3 bases from J; junction bases left unmatched: 9. The CDR3 sequence is CASNGQGRVDYGYTF. CDR3 DNA: TGTGCCAGCAACGGACAGGGGAGGGTCGACTATGGCTACACCTTC.

The CDR3 DNA reads as TGCAGCGTTGAGGGGGGGCGCGACGAGCAGTACTTC. This sequence encodes CSVEGGRDEQYF. V usage is TRBV29-1 and J usage is TRBJ2-7, with D maybe TRBD2 (7 bases). V shed 3 bases and J shed 5 bases, with 11 bases lying between them. Germline V lookup: CDR1 SQVTM, CDR2 ANQGSEA. This CDR3 spans 12 amino acids.

The CDR3: CASSSYRASNQPQHF. The CDR3 DNA follows: TGTGCCAGCAGTTCGTACAGAGCTAGCAATCAGCCCCAGCATTTT. The J gene is TRBJ1-5, the V gene TRBV28; D is uncertain. The CDR3 contains 15 residues. CDR1 is MDHEN, CDR2 SYDVKM, per germline. V gave up 4 bases and J gave up 0 bases, with 10 bases separating them.

The J gene is TRBJ1-5, the V gene TRBV28; D uncertain. The V end lost 3 bases, the J end lost 6 bases, and 12 bases lay between the germline ends. The CDR3 loop spans 14 amino acids. Looked up from germline, CDR1 is MDHEN and CDR2 is SYDVKM. Here the CDR3 reads CASSFLTGGQPQHF. In DNA, the CDR3 is TGTGCCAGCAGTTTCTTGACGGGAGGTCAGCCCCAGCATTTT.

This CDR3 reads CASRAGTYTGELFF. The CDR3 nucleotides read TGTGCCAGCAGAGCCGGGACATACACCGGGGAGCTGTTTTTT. The gene calls are TRBV2 and TRBJ2-2, with D tentatively TRBD1 (6 bases). CDR1 and CDR2 from the germline V gene are SNHLY and FYNNEI. This CDR3 is 14 amino acids long. The ends were cut back, 6 bases at V and 3 bases at J, with 11 bases in the middle.

The chain couples TRBV3-1 (or the pseudogene TRBV3-2) to TRBJ1-2, with a possible D match to TRBD1 (5 bases). The germline V gene encodes CDR1 LGHDT and CDR2 YNNKEL (reference sequence). V dropped 4 bases and J dropped 2 bases, with 11 bases sitting between them. The CDR3 is made up of 14 amino acids. CDR3: CASSRGDSNYGYTF. CDR3 coding DNA: TGTGCCAGCAGCCGGGGCGACAGCAACTATGGCTACACCTTC.

This clone appeared a few times. This chain connects TRBV7-9 to TRBJ1-1, with TRBD1 identical over 9 bases. The V segment lost 6 bases and the J segment 7 bases; nucleotides outside the gene matches: 6. The germline CDR1 and CDR2 sequences are SEHNR and FQNEAQ (reference sequence). The CDR3 sequence is 13 residues long. The CDR3 here is CASRPQGAVEAFF. The CDR3 DNA reads TGTGCCAGCAGGCCACAGGGGGCCGTTGAAGCTTTCTTT. Drawing the rest from reference TRBV7-9 and TRBJ1-1, the complete variable domain is DTGVSQNPRHKITKRGQNVTFRCDPISEHNRLYWYRQTLGQGPEFLTYFQNEAQLEKSRLLSDRFSAERPKGSFSTLEIQRTEQGDSAMYLCASRPQGAVEAFFGQGTRLTVV.

The chain carries TRBV7-6 and TRBJ2-5, with TRBD2 matching 7 bases. The CDR3 covers 15 residues. From germline, CDR1 is SGHVS and CDR2 FNYEAQ. J lost 2 bases, V lost 2 bases, and 5 bases had no gene match. The CDR3 DNA reads TGTGCCAGCAGCTTACTAGCGGCCGCACAAGAGACCCAGTACTTC. This sequence encodes CASSLLAAAQETQYF. Variable domain in full (rest from reference TRBV7-6 and TRBJ2-5): GAGVSQSPRYKVTKRGQDVALRCDPISGHVSLYWYRQALGQGPEFLTYFNYEAQQDKSGLPNDRFSAERPEGSISTLTIQRTEQRDSAMYRCASSLLAAAQETQYFGPGTRLLVL.

This clone was seen only a few times. The rearrangement joins TRBV9 to TRBJ2-3, with D unclear. Trimming left V 0 bases short and J 2 bases short, with 10 bases between. Germline CDR1 and CDR2: SGDLS and YYNGEE. The CDR3 contains 15 residues. CDR3 sequence reads: CASSVAGRYTDTQYF. The DNA of the CDR3 is TGTGCCAGCAGCGTAGCGGGTCGCTACACAGATACGCAGTATTTT. Drawing the rest from reference TRBV9 and TRBJ2-3, the complete variable domain is DSGVTQTPKHLITATGQRVTLRCSPRSGDLSVYWYQQSLDQGLQFLIQYYNGEERAKGNILERFSAQQFPDLHSELNLSSLELGDSALYFCASSVAGRYTDTQYFGPGTRLTVL.

This clone has just a few counts. DNA of the CDR3: TGTGCCAGCAGCTTAGGACAGGGTTTGAGGAACACTGAAGCTTTCTTT. Translated: CASSLGQGLRNTEAFF. The gene calls are TRBV5-5 and TRBJ1-1, with 8 bases aligning to TRBD1. V dropped 2 bases and J dropped 1; count of bases not matched to a gene: 7. The CDR3 covers 16 residues. Germline loops: CDR1 SGHKS, CDR2 YYEKEE (reference sequence). The full variable domain, completed using reference TRBV5-5 and TRBJ1-1, is DAGVTQSPTHLIKTRGQQVTLRCSPISGHKSVSWYQQVLGQGPQFIFQYYEKEERGRGNFPDRFSARQFPNYSSELNVNALLLGDSALYLCASSLGQGLRNTEAFFGQGTRLTVV.